The rows below give T cell receptor beta chains drawn from one sample of a study of cytomegalovirus exposure and HLA in healthy donors. Method: immunoSEQ multiplex PCR; TCRdb's copy keeps in-frame clones and lacks some. The sample records about 130,000 clones, 74% being singletons. The sample consisted of PBMCs. The origin of the receptors is a woman between 50 and 59 years old in good health and CMV-seropositive. The CDR3 runs from the conserved cysteine through the conserved F or W. The order of the fields is D gene, V gene, clone size, J gene, CDR3 DNA, CDR3 protein. A D gene is named only where the DNA matches it firmly. Size is stated for part of the rows, as once, few or many counts, or as a class when the clone is expanded.

>TRBD2|TRBV5-1|NA|TRBJ2-3
TGCGCCAGCACCGGGACCCCACTAGCGGGGGGTAACAAAGATACGCAGTATTTT
CASTGTPLAGGNKDTQYF
>NA|TRBV7-2|NA|TRBJ2-7
TGTGCCAGCAGCTTATGGGCAAGTGGGTACGAGCAGTACTTC
CASSLWASGYEQYF
>NA|TRBV19|once|TRBJ2-7
TGTGCCAGTAGTATCGGGACTGATACCTACGAGCAGTACTTC
CASSIGTDTYEQYF
>NA|TRBV7-6|few|TRBJ1-5
TGTGCCAGCAGCCTGGACAGCGATGAAAAGCCCCAGCATTTT
CASSLDSDEKPQHF
>NA|TRBV4-2|NA|TRBJ1-3
TGTGCCAGCAGCCAGGAGCCCTCTGGAAACACCATATATTTT
CASSQEPSGNTIYF
>NA|TRBV11-3|once|TRBJ2-6
TGTGCCAGCAGCTCCGACCTAGGAGGGGCCAACGTCCTGACTTTC
CASSSDLGGANVLTF
>NA|TRBV10-2|NA|TRBJ1-3
TGCGCCAGCCCTACCAGGGTCCCCGGAAACACCATATATTTT
CASPTRVPGNTIYF
>NA|TRBV6-5|NA|TRBJ2-1
TGTGCCAGCAGGTTCGAGTGGGAGCAGTTCTTC
CASRFEWEQFF
>NA|TRBV27|NA|TRBJ2-5
TGTGCCAGCAGTCCCGGGGAAGGCTTGAGAAGGACCCAGTACTTC
CASSPGEGLRRTQYF
>NA|TRBV29-1|NA|TRBJ2-2
TGCAGCGTTGAAGAAGGCGGGAACGACGCCGGGGAGCTGTTTTTT
CSVEEGGNDAGELFF
>NA|TRBV10-1|NA|TRBJ2-1
TGCGCCATACTATACAATGAGCAGTTCTTC
CAILYNEQFF
>NA|TRBV4-1|once|TRBJ2-1
TGCGCCAGCAGCCAAGCCGGGACAACGATCTACAATGAGCAGTTCTTC
CASSQAGTTIYNEQFF
>TRBD1|TRBV4-2|NA|TRBJ1-1
TGTGCCAGCAGCCGTTCCGGGACAGTGAACACTGAAGCTTTCTTT
CASSRSGTVNTEAFF
>TRBD2|TRBV2|NA|TRBJ2-1
TGTGCCAGCAGTGGGGGGACTAGCATGGGGTGGAATGAGCAGTTCTTC
CASSGGTSMGWNEQFF
>NA|TRBV2|NA|TRBJ1-5
TGTGCCAGCAGTGGGAGTAACAGCAATCAGCCCCAGCATTTT
CASSGSNSNQPQHF
>TRBD1|TRBV18|few|TRBJ1-2
TGTGCCAGCTCACCGGAGCTGCAGGGGGATGGCTACACCTTC
CASSPELQGDGYTF
>NA|TRBV5-8|NA|TRBJ1-3
TGTGCCAGCAGCTTGGCGGCAGCGAGCTCTGGAAACACCATATATTTT
CASSLAAASSGNTIYF
>NA|TRBV11-2|NA|TRBJ1-2
TGTGCCAGCAGCTTAGATCGAGGGCGGGGGGACCATTCAGGTGGCTACACCTTC
CASSLDRGRGDHSGGYTF
>TRBD1|TRBV5-4|NA|TRBJ1-4
TGTGCCAGCAGCACCAACAGGGGGTTCAATGAAAAACTGTTTTTT
CASSTNRGFNEKLFF
>TRBD1|TRBV27|NA|TRBJ1-5
TGTGCCAGCAGTTTACGGGCAGGGGGCTATAGCAATCAGCCCCAGCATTTT
CASSLRAGGYSNQPQHF
>NA|TRBV6-5|NA|TRBJ2-4
TGTGCCAGCAGTTACCGGCGGGATCTAGCCAAAAACATTCAGTACTTC
CASSYRRDLAKNIQYF
>NA|TRBV19|NA|TRBJ1-2
TGTGCCACCTCTACCTGGACATTTGGCTACACCTTC
CATSTWTFGYTF
>TRBD2|TRBV5-6|NA|TRBJ2-2
TGTGCCAGCAAAGCTAGCGGGGGTGATTATATTACCGGGGAGCTGTTTTTT
CASKASGGDYITGELFF
>NA|TRBV14|NA|TRBJ1-2
TGTGCCAGCAGCCTCGACGGGAACTATGGCTACACCTTC
CASSLDGNYGYTF
>NA|TRBV7-9|medium-sized|TRBJ1-1
TGTGCCAGCAGCTGGGAGGGAGTTGGTACTGAAGCTTTCTTT
CASSWEGVGTEAFF
>NA|TRBV6-5|NA|TRBJ2-2
TGTGCCAGCAGTCCACACCCCGGGGAGCTGTTTTTT
CASSPHPGELFF
>NA|TRBV7-2|NA|TRBJ2-1
TGTGCCAGCAGCTTAGCGGGGGGGCGGAATGAGCAGTTCTTC
CASSLAGGRNEQFF
>NA|TRBV6-6|once|TRBJ1-2
TGTGCCGGGAGGGAAACTAACTATGGCTACACCTTC
CAGRETNYGYTF
>TRBD1|TRBV5-1|NA|TRBJ2-1
TGCGCCAGCAGCTCGGACAGGGGGTTCTACAATGAGCAGTTCTTC
CASSSDRGFYNEQFF
>TRBD2|TRBV7-2|NA|TRBJ2-3
TGTGCCAGCAAAACGGGAGGTAGCACAGATACGCAGTATTTT
CASKTGGSTDTQYF
>TRBD1|TRBV5-1|NA|TRBJ1-2
TGCGCCAGCAGCTTGAGAAGGGACAGGGCAGCTGGCTACACCTTC
CASSLRRDRAAGYTF
>TRBD2|TRBV6-5|few|TRBJ2-2
TGTGCCAGCCGGCCAGCGGGGTCCACCGGGGAGCTGTTTTTT
CASRPAGSTGELFF
>TRBD2|TRBV5-1|NA|TRBJ2-5
TGCGCCAGCAGCTTGGTAGCTAGCGGGGGGGAGACCCAGTACTTC
CASSLVASGGETQYF
>NA|TRBV6-4|once|TRBJ1-5
TGTGCCAGCACCCAGACAGTTTATAGCAATCAGCCCCAGCATTTT
CASTQTVYSNQPQHF
>TRBD2|TRBV5-6|NA|TRBJ2-5
TGTGCCAGCAGCTGGGGACTAGCGGGGGGCAGGGGAGAGACCCAGTACTTC
CASSWGLAGGRGETQYF
>TRBD1|TRBV19|NA|TRBJ2-1
TGTGCCAGTAGTATTATCCAGGTCAGGGGGAATGAGCAGTTCTTC
CASSIIQVRGNEQFF
>TRBD1|TRBV19|NA|TRBJ2-1
TGTGCCAGTAGTATAGGGACAGGGAGCAATGAGCAGTTCTTC
CASSIGTGSNEQFF
>TRBD1|TRBV5-4|NA|TRBJ2-1
TGTGCCAGCAGCGCCGGGGACAGGTACAATGAGCAGTTCTTC
CASSAGDRYNEQFF
>NA|TRBV7-9|NA|TRBJ2-2
TGTGCCAGCACACAAAACACCGGGGAGCTGTTTTTT
CASTQNTGELFF
>NA|TRBV4-2|NA|TRBJ2-5
TGTGCCAGCAGCCAGCCGGGGTCCGAAGAGACCCAGTACTTC
CASSQPGSEETQYF
>NA|TRBV15|NA|TRBJ1-6
TGTGCCACCAGCATAAGGAGAGCGGTGGATTCACCCCTCCACTTT
CATSIRRAVDSPLHF
>TRBD2|TRBV6-1|NA|TRBJ2-1
TGTGCCAGCAGCCTGAGCGGGGGGTTCAACAATGAGCAGTTCTTC
CASSLSGGFNNEQFF
>NA|TRBV7-2|NA|TRBJ2-7
TGTGCCAGCAGCTCCGGACAGTCCTACGAGCAGTACTTC
CASSSGQSYEQYF
>NA|TRBV2|NA|TRBJ1-5
TGTGCCAGCACTTCTGGACAGATTTCCAAAGATCAGCCCCAGCATTTT
CASTSGQISKDQPQHF
>TRBD2|TRBV5-6|NA|TRBJ2-3
TGTGCCAGCAGCCCTCGAGCTAGCGGGATGGATACGCAGTATTTT
CASSPRASGMDTQYF